This T cell receptor (beta chain) was recorded in a study of graft-versus-host responses after intestinal transplantation. The study took post-transplant bone marrow from the posterior iliac crest or another site. The germline V gene has CDR1 SEHNR and CDR2 FQNEAQ (reference sequence). The ends were cut back, 1 base at V and 4 bases at J, with 13 bases in the middle. This CDR3 is built from 15 residues. The method was immunoSEQ multiplex PCR; TCRdb's version includes in-frame clones alone and lacks a portion of them. Among 20,000 or so clones listed, approximately 89% were seen once. Notes on the study in general: GvH clone levels peaked in circulation, and this peak was associated with early post-transplant HvG declines.

A word on this clone: Antigen unknown.

The receptor was derived from a human patient who received an intestinal transplant, so some T cells may come from the graft donor. The chain links TRBV7-9 to TRBJ1-2; D is possibly TRBD1 (6 bases). Sequenced material: bone marrow, taken roughly 130 days after transplant. CDR3 coding DNA: TGTGCCAGCAGCTTAGGCAGCACAGGGACCTATGGCTACACCTTC. Translating it yields CASSLGSTGTYGYTF.